A selection of T cell receptor beta chains follows, all from one sample in a study of shared clonotypes between healthy human individuals. Repertoires were generated with immunoSEQ multiplex PCR, while TCRdb's copy carries only in-frame clones and drops some. The sample consists of around 650,000 clones, roughly 96% of them appearing once. Sample: naive CD8+ T cells sorted from blood. The receptors were sampled from a woman aged 30 to 39 in good health. Both conserved end residues are part of each CDR3. D genes are given only for firm matches. The size of a clone is reported for some rows only, either as once, few or many, or as a class for expanded clones.

abundance: NA
v_gene: TRBV28
j_gene: TRBJ2-7
d_gene: TRBD2
CDR3nt: TGTGCCAGCACTCCGGCACTAGCGGGTTCCTACGAGCAGTACTTC
CDR3aa: CASTPALAGSYEQYF

abundance: NA
v_gene: TRBV7-3
j_gene: TRBJ1-2
d_gene: TRBD1
CDR3nt: TGTGCCAGCAGCCCAGGGGGCGGCTATGGCTACACCTTC
CDR3aa: CASSPGGGYGYTF

abundance: NA
v_gene: TRBV15
j_gene: TRBJ2-7
d_gene: TRBD2
CDR3nt: TGTGCCACCAGCTCGGGACTAGCCGAAGAGCAGTACTTC
CDR3aa: CATSSGLAEEQYF

abundance: NA
v_gene: TRBV7-3
j_gene: TRBJ2-1
d_gene: TRBD2
CDR3nt: TGTGCCAGCGCGGGAGATGCTGGCTACAATGAGCAGTTCTTC
CDR3aa: CASAGDAGYNEQFF

abundance: NA
v_gene: TRBV28
j_gene: TRBJ2-7
d_gene: NA
CDR3nt: TGTGCCAGCAGTTTAGAGGGGAGGCGCGACGAGCAGTACTTC
CDR3aa: CASSLEGRRDEQYF

abundance: NA
v_gene: TRBV27
j_gene: TRBJ2-1
d_gene: NA
CDR3nt: TGTGCCAGCAGTTTATCAGGTGTGACCCGCGAGTTCTTC
CDR3aa: CASSLSGVTREFF

abundance: NA
v_gene: TRBV7-8
j_gene: TRBJ2-1
d_gene: NA
CDR3nt: TGTGCCAGCAGCTCGGGACTCGCTGAGCAGTTCTTC
CDR3aa: CASSSGLAEQFF

abundance: NA
v_gene: TRBV9
j_gene: TRBJ2-7
d_gene: TRBD1
CDR3nt: TGTGCCAGCAGCGTAGGGGACAGGGAAGGGGTCTACGAGCAGTACTTC
CDR3aa: CASSVGDREGVYEQYF

abundance: NA
v_gene: TRBV28
j_gene: TRBJ2-7
d_gene: TRBD1
CDR3nt: TGTGCCAGCGGTGGGACAGCTAGCTCCTACGAGCAGTACTTC
CDR3aa: CASGGTASSYEQYF

abundance: NA
v_gene: TRBV15
j_gene: TRBJ2-2
d_gene: NA
CDR3nt: TGTGCCACCAGCTATAAACGGGACACCGGGGAGCTGTTTTTT
CDR3aa: CATSYKRDTGELFF

abundance: NA
v_gene: TRBV19
j_gene: TRBJ2-1
d_gene: TRBD1
CDR3nt: TGTGCCAGTAGTACCCTGGGACAGGGGGCATACAATGAGCAGTTCTTC
CDR3aa: CASSTLGQGAYNEQFF

abundance: NA
v_gene: TRBV27
j_gene: TRBJ2-7
d_gene: NA
CDR3nt: TGTGCCAGCAGTTTATCCCGCTCCTACGAGCAGTACTTC
CDR3aa: CASSLSRSYEQYF

abundance: NA
v_gene: TRBV27
j_gene: TRBJ2-7
d_gene: NA
CDR3nt: TGTGCCAGCAGTTTTTCTCGGACAGCGGTATACGAGCAGTACTTC
CDR3aa: CASSFSRTAVYEQYF

abundance: NA
v_gene: TRBV2
j_gene: TRBJ2-5
d_gene: NA
CDR3nt: TGTGCCAGCAGTGAAACCGTTTCATTGGTGAACCAAGAGACCCAGTACTTC
CDR3aa: CASSETVSLVNQETQYF

abundance: NA
v_gene: TRBV11-3
j_gene: TRBJ2-3
d_gene: NA
CDR3nt: TGTGCCAGCAGCTTAGGAGGGGATACGCAGTATTTT
CDR3aa: CASSLGGDTQYF

abundance: NA
v_gene: TRBV19
j_gene: TRBJ1-1
d_gene: NA
CDR3nt: TGTGCCAGTAGTATTCCTTGGGGAGCTACGAACACTGAAGCTTTCTTT
CDR3aa: CASSIPWGATNTEAFF

abundance: once
v_gene: TRBV27
j_gene: TRBJ2-7
d_gene: TRBD1
CDR3nt: TGTGCCAGCAGTTCTTATGGGACAGGGGATTACGAGCAGTACTTC
CDR3aa: CASSSYGTGDYEQYF

abundance: NA
v_gene: TRBV4-1
j_gene: TRBJ1-2
d_gene: TRBD1
CDR3nt: TGCGCCAGCAGCCAAGACAGGGGGAATATCTATGGCTACACCTTC
CDR3aa: CASSQDRGNIYGYTF

abundance: few
v_gene: TRBV5-6
j_gene: TRBJ1-6
d_gene: NA
CDR3nt: TGTGCCAGCAGCCACTTAAGCGGGGGCACCTATAATTCACCCCTCCACTTT
CDR3aa: CASSHLSGGTYNSPLHF

abundance: NA
v_gene: TRBV13
j_gene: TRBJ2-7
d_gene: TRBD2
CDR3nt: TGTGCCAGCAGCTCGGGGAGGGCCTCCTACGAGCAGTACTTC
CDR3aa: CASSSGRASYEQYF

abundance: NA
v_gene: TRBV13
j_gene: TRBJ2-1
d_gene: TRBD2
CDR3nt: TGTGCCAGCAGCTCAAGCGGGAGGGGGTACAATGAGCAGTTCTTC
CDR3aa: CASSSSGRGYNEQFF

abundance: once
v_gene: TRBV11-2
j_gene: TRBJ2-7
d_gene: NA
CDR3nt: TGTGCCAGCAGCTTAGGTACTAGGGCAGGGAATAGCGAGCAGTACTTC
CDR3aa: CASSLGTRAGNSEQYF

abundance: NA
v_gene: TRBV9
j_gene: TRBJ1-1
d_gene: TRBD1
CDR3nt: TGTGCCAGCAGCGTGGAGGGGACAGGAAGAACTGAAGCTTTCTTT
CDR3aa: CASSVEGTGRTEAFF

abundance: NA
v_gene: TRBV19
j_gene: TRBJ2-4
d_gene: TRBD2
CDR3nt: TGTGCCAGTATAGGGGCGGGAGGGGGGAACATTCAGTACTTC
CDR3aa: CASIGAGGGNIQYF

abundance: NA
v_gene: TRBV28
j_gene: TRBJ2-3
d_gene: NA
CDR3nt: TGTGCCAGCGTCCGGACGGGAGAGGACGATACGCAGTATTTT
CDR3aa: CASVRTGEDDTQYF

abundance: NA
v_gene: TRBV4-1
j_gene: TRBJ1-5
d_gene: NA
CDR3nt: TGCGCCAGCAGCGTGACGGGATCTAGCAATCAGCCCCAGCATTTT
CDR3aa: CASSVTGSSNQPQHF

abundance: NA
v_gene: TRBV6-5
j_gene: TRBJ2-1
d_gene: NA
CDR3nt: TGTGCCAGCAGGGTAGGACCGAACAATGAGCAGTTCTTC
CDR3aa: CASRVGPNNEQFF

abundance: NA
v_gene: TRBV2
j_gene: TRBJ2-7
d_gene: TRBD1
CDR3nt: TGTGCCAGCAGTGAGGGGACAGATCCCTACGAGCAGTACTTC
CDR3aa: CASSEGTDPYEQYF

abundance: NA
v_gene: TRBV19
j_gene: TRBJ2-7
d_gene: NA
CDR3nt: TGTGCCAGTAGGAACTCCTACGAGCAGTACTTC
CDR3aa: CASRNSYEQYF

abundance: NA
v_gene: TRBV10-2
j_gene: TRBJ2-1
d_gene: NA
CDR3nt: TGCGCCAGCAGTGAGTCAAGGGGTTCCTACAATGAGCAGTTCTTC
CDR3aa: CASSESRGSYNEQFF

abundance: NA
v_gene: TRBV9
j_gene: TRBJ2-3
d_gene: NA
CDR3nt: TGTGCCAGCAGCGCCCATGGCGGATTCACAGATACGCAGTATTTT
CDR3aa: CASSAHGGFTDTQYF

abundance: NA
v_gene: TRBV5-5
j_gene: TRBJ2-1
d_gene: TRBD2
CDR3nt: TGTGCCAGCAGCTTGTCGCTAGCGGGAGTAGTCAATGAGCAGTTCTTC
CDR3aa: CASSLSLAGVVNEQFF

abundance: NA
v_gene: TRBV28
j_gene: TRBJ2-6
d_gene: NA
CDR3nt: TGTGCCAGCAGTTTATCCGTCACAGCTGGGGCCAACGTCCTGACTTTC
CDR3aa: CASSLSVTAGANVLTF

abundance: once
v_gene: TRBV27
j_gene: TRBJ2-3
d_gene: NA
CDR3nt: TGTGCCAGCAGTTTAAGTGGGATTCATACGCAGTATTTT
CDR3aa: CASSLSGIHTQYF

abundance: NA
v_gene: TRBV9
j_gene: TRBJ2-1
d_gene: TRBD2
CDR3nt: TGTGCCAGCAGCGGTAGCGGGGGACCCTACAATGAGCAGTTCTTC
CDR3aa: CASSGSGGPYNEQFF